Presented here are 8 T cell receptor beta chains from one specimen sequenced in a study of response to subunit inactivated influenza vaccine. One entry per CDR3 protein results from TCRdb running MiXCR on the RT-PCR reads. The table includes roughly 780,000 distinct CDR3 sequences, around 18% detected once. Source: PBMCs from blood, taken around 5 days after vaccination. The receptors derive from a middle-aged man who received an inactivated influenza vaccine.

This clonotype was counted many times. The chain combines TRBV4-1 with TRBJ2-7; a weak D match, TRBD1 (6 bases). CDR3 length equals 15 residues. From germline, CDR1 is MGHRA and CDR2 YSYEKL. V was cut by 2 bases and J by 5 bases, with 16 bases left in between. CDR3 in amino acids: CASSQFRGSGNEQYF. DNA for the CDR3: TGCGCCAGCAGCCAATTTAGGGGGAGTGGCAACGAGCAGTACTTC.

This rearrangement joins TRBV27 to TRBJ1-6, with a tentative D call TRBD1 (6 bases). Looked up from germline, CDR1 is MNHEY and CDR2 is SMNVEV (reference sequence). Trimming took off 8 bases at V and 4 bases at J, with 15 bases between the two ends. The CDR3 runs to 15 residues. The CDR3 nucleotides are TGTGCCAGCTTCCCCGGGACACCTTATAATTCACCCCTCCACTTT. Translated: CASFPGTPYNSPLHF.

Here the CDR3 reads CSARSGRGYNEQFF. The DNA of the CDR3 is TGCAGTGCTAGATCCGGACGGGGCTACAATGAGCAGTTCTTC. This chain uses TRBV20-1 with TRBJ2-1, with a tentative D call TRBD2 (5 bases). The V gene lost 2 bases and the J gene lost 3 bases, with 11 bases spanning the gap. This CDR3 region has 14 residues. Germline CDR1 DFQATT, CDR2 SNEGSKA (reference sequence).

V and J are TRBV20-1 and TRBJ2-3; 8 nucleotides align to TRBD2. The CDR3 spans 16 residues. With V trimmed by 0 bases and J by 0 bases, 5 bases remained unmatched. The V gene's germline CDR1 is DFQATT and CDR2 SNEGSKA (reference sequence). The chain's CDR3 is CSARDPQRGSTDTQYF. In DNA form, the CDR3 reads TGCAGTGCTAGAGATCCTCAGCGGGGGAGCACAGATACGCAGTATTTT.

The chain links TRBV29-1 to TRBJ2-1, with D tentatively TRBD2 (5 bases). The CDR3 runs to 13 residues. Trimming pared 8 bases from V and 6 bases from J, leaving 17 bases between. Germline loops: CDR1 SQVTM, CDR2 ANQGSEA. CDR3 residues: CSSRAGLGNEQFF. The CDR3 DNA reads TGCAGCTCGCGGGCGGGTTTGGGCAATGAGCAGTTCTTC.

This clonotype has ten or more counts. The chain combines TRBV4-2 with TRBJ1-1; no clear D gene. The ends were cut back, 1 base at V and 1 base at J, with 7 bases in the middle. CDR3 length equals 14 residues. Germline loops: CDR1 LGHNA, CDR2 YNFKEQ. The CDR3 sequence: CASSQGPANTEAFF. In nucleotides, the CDR3 is TGTGCCAGCAGCCAAGGTCCGGCGAACACTGAAGCTTTCTTT.

This clonotype appeared a few times. The gene calls are TRBV5-1 and TRBJ2-3, with 9 bases fitting TRBD1. Trimming took 0 bases from V and 3 from J; bases not matched to a gene: 5. This CDR3 region has 16 residues. Germline CDR1 and CDR2: SGHRS and YFSETQ. CDR3 amino acids: CASSLAAGQGTDTQYF. The CDR3 nucleotides are TGCGCCAGCAGCTTGGCCGCCGGACAGGGGACAGATACGCAGTATTTT.

This clonotype was seen a few times. V is TRBV6-2 or TRBV6-3 and J is TRBJ1-4; TRBD1 matches 7 bases. The junction had 5 bases not matched to a gene; V was cut back by 6 bases and J by 10 bases. The germline CDR1 and CDR2 sequences are MNHEY and SVGEGT. The CDR3 is 12 residues long. CDR3 nucleotides: TGTGCCAGCAGCCTACGACAGGGAAAACTGTTTTTT. Translation: CASSLRQGKLFF.